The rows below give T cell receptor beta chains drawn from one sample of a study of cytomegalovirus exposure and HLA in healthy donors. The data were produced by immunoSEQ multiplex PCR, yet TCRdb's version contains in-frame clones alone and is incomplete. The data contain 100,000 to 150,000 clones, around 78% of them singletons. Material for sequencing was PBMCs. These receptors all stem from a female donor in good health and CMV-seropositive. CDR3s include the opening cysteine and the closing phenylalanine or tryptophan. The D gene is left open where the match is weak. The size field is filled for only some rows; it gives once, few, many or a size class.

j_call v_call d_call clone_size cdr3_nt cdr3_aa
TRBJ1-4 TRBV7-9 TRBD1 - TGTGCCAGCAGCTTGGCAGGGGGAAATGAAAAACTGTTTTTT CASSLAGGNEKLFF
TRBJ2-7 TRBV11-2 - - TGTGCCAGCAGCTTAGTACGAGGGATGGGGGAGCAGTACTTC CASSLVRGMGEQYF
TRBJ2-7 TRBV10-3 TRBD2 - TGTGCCAGTTATAGCGGGGGGGCCGACGAGCAGTACTTC CASYSGGADEQYF
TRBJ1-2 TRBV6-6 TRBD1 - TGTGCCAGCAGGCTACAGGGGGCCGTGGACTATGGCTACACCTTC CASRLQGAVDYGYTF
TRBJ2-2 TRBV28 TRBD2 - TGTGCCTCAGGACGGGGGGTCACCGGGGAGCTGTTTTTT CASGRGVTGELFF
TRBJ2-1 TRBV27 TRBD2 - TGTGCCAGCACCCAATATTTTAGCGGGGGGGCCGGGAATGAGCAGTTCTTC CASTQYFSGGAGNEQFF
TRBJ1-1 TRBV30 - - TGTGCCTGGATGGAGTGGAGTGAAGCTTTCTTT CAWMEWSEAFF
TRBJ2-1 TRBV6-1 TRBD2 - TGTGCCAGCAGTAAAGAGCGGGGGGCCCTGAGCTCCTACAATGAGCAGTTCTTC CASSKERGALSSYNEQFF
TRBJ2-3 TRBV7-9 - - TGTGCCAGCAGCTTAGCGGGAGGAGGCGATACGCAGTATTTT CASSLAGGGDTQYF
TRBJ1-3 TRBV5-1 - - TGCGCCAGCAGCCTCAACACAGGGTTAGGAACTGGAAACACCATATATTTT CASSLNTGLGTGNTIYF
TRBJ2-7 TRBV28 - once TGTGCCAGCAGTCGACGCGGGTCGAGCTCCTACGAGCAGTACTTC CASSRRGSSSYEQYF
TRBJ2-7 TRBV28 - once TGTGCCAGCAGTTTACCGGACAGCCCTGCCTACGAGCAGTACTTC CASSLPDSPAYEQYF
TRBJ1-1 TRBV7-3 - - TGTGCCAGCAGCGTCGTGGGAGGCACTGAAGCTCTCTTT CASSVVGGTEALF
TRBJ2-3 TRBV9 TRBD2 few TGTGCCAGCAGCGCACCTAGCGGGATAGGCTCTAGCACAGATACGCAGTATTTT CASSAPSGIGSSTDTQYF
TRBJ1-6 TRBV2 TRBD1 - TGTGCCAGCACCAGGCGTGGACAGGCCCGGAACGGTTCACCCCTCCACTTT CASTRRGQARNGSPLHF
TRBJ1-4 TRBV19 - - TGTGCCAGTAACCAGGGGAATGAAAAACTGTTTTTT CASNQGNEKLFF
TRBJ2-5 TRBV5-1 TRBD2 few TGCGCCAGCAGCTCAACTAGCGGGGGCCCACAAGAGACCCAGTACTTC CASSSTSGGPQETQYF
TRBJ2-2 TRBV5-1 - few TGCGCCAGCAGGTCCATCAAGTCGCCTAATGGGGAGCTGTTTTTT CASRSIKSPNGELFF
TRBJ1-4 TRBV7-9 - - TGTTCCAGCAGCTTAGGCCTTGGACAGCGGAATGAAAAACTGTTTTTT CSSSLGLGQRNEKLFF
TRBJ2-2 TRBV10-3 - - TGTGCCATCAGTGAGGGAGGACGGGACACCGGGGAGCTGTTTTTT CAISEGGRDTGELFF
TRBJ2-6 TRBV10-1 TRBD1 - TGCGCCAGCAGTATGACAGGGGGCAGGGTTACTGGGGCCAACGTCCTGACTTTC CASSMTGGRVTGANVLTF
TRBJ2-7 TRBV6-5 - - TGTGCCAGCCGGAGTAGCTACGAGCAGTACTTC CASRSSYEQYF
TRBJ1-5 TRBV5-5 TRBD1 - TGTGCCAGCAGCCCGGACAGGGGCAATCAGCCCCAGCATTTT CASSPDRGNQPQHF
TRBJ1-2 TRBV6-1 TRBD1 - TGTGCCAGCAGTGACGCAGGGGGCGACGGCTACACCTTC CASSDAGGDGYTF
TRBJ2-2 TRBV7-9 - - TGTGCCAGCAGCTTACGCAGGGGCGGAACCGGGGAGCTGTTTTTT CASSLRRGGTGELFF
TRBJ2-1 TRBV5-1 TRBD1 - TGCGCCAGCAGCTTGTTAGGGACAGGGTTGGACAATGAGCAGTTCTTC CASSLLGTGLDNEQFF
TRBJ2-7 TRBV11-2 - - TGTGCCAGCAGCCTTCAAAATCCTTACAACGAGCAGTACTTC CASSLQNPYNEQYF
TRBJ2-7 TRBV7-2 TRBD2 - TGTGCCAGCAGCCGCGGACTAGCGCGCAATTACGAGCAGTACTTC CASSRGLARNYEQYF
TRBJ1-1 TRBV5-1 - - TGCGCCAGCAGCTTACAGGGTTCTAGCACTGAAGCTTTCTTT CASSLQGSSTEAFF
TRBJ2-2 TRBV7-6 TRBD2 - TGTGCCAGCAGCCCGGGGGGGGGCGCGAACACCGGGGAGCTGTTTTTT CASSPGGGANTGELFF
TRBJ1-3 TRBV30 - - TGTGCCTGGAGTGTACCGGGTCCTGGAAACGCCATATATTTT CAWSVPGPGNAIYF
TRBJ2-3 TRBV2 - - TGTGCCGGCCACCAAGACCCCGGGGATACGCAGTATTTT CAGHQDPGDTQYF
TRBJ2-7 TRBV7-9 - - TGTGCCAGCAGCTTATCTTATGGGCCCGAGCAGTACTTC CASSLSYGPEQYF
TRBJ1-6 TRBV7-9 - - TGTGCCAGCAGCTTAGGAGGAGGCATTCTGTCACCCCTCCACTTT CASSLGGGILSPLHF
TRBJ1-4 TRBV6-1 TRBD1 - TGTGCCAGCAGTGAAAAGGGGGCGGATGATGAAAAACTGTTTTTT CASSEKGADDEKLFF
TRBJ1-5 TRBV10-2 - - TGCGCCAGCAGTGAGTTACTTATTAATCAGCCCCAGCATTTT CASSELLINQPQHF
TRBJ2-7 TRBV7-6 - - TGTGCCAGCAGCCAGTGGGACAACTACGAGCAGTACTTC CASSQWDNYEQYF
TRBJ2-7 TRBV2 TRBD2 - TGTGCCAGCAGCGGGACTAGCGGGGTTTACGAGCAGTACTTC CASSGTSGVYEQYF
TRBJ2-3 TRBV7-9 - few TGTGCCAGCAGCTTAGATGGGCCCAATACAGATACGCAGTATTTT CASSLDGPNTDTQYF
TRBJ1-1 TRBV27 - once TGTGCCAGCAGTGCCTCGGGGGGCACTGAAGCTTTCTTT CASSASGGTEAFF
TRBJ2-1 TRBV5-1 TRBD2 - TGCGCCAGCAGCCCGTTTAGCGGGGGGGAACAGAATGAGCAGTTCTTC CASSPFSGGEQNEQFF
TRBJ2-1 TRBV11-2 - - TGTGCCAGCAGCTTAGTATCTGGGGGGAATTCGCAGTTCTTC CASSLVSGGNSQFF
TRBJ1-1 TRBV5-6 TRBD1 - TGTGCCAGCAGCTGGGACAGACTGAACACTGAAGCTTTCTTT CASSWDRLNTEAFF